The 24 T cell receptor beta chains listed next were all sequenced from one sample in a study of T-cell memory formation after mild COVID-19. MiXCR, run by TCRdb on the 5' RACE reads, gives a single entry per CDR3 protein. The profile covers some 450,000 distinct CDR3 sequences, with around 20% appearing a single time and 8.4% taken by the ten largest. The sequencing sample was made of PBMCs or a T cell subset sorted from them (not recorded which). These receptors originate from an adult woman who had mild COVID-19 (a few samples of this study predate the infection). Cell type and time point are not known.

This clonotype appeared a few times. This sequence joins TRBV6-6 and TRBJ2-4; D is undetermined. The ends were cut back, 6 bases at V and 9 bases at J, with 12 bases in the middle. There are 12 residues in the CDR3. Germline V lookup: CDR1 MNHNY, CDR2 SVGAGI (reference sequence). The CDR3 sequence is CASRSLEGIQYF. The CDR3 bases are TGTGCCAGCAGGTCGCTTGAAGGCATTCAGTACTTC.

The chain carries TRBV6-5 and TRBJ1-2, with TRBD1 matching 9 bases. V was pared by 5 bases and J by 2 bases, with 9 bases of the junction left unmatched. The CDR3 loop spans 16 amino acids. Per the germline V gene, CDR1 is MNHEY and CDR2 is SVGAGI. This CDR3 is CASSRNPGQGNYGYTF. The CDR3 DNA sequence: TGTGCCAGCAGTCGTAATCCAGGACAGGGGAACTATGGCTACACCTTC.

The rearrangement uses TRBV6-1 and TRBJ2-1, with no clear D. The ends were cut back, 8 bases at V and 12 bases at J, with 11 bases in the middle. The CDR3 is 10 residues long. Germline CDR1 MNHNS, CDR2 SASEGT. CDR3 nucleotides: TGTGCCAGCGGACCCAGACGGCAGTTCTTC. It codes for CASGPRRQFF.

The CDR3 is CASGPVLSGANVLTF. The CDR3 DNA reads TGTGCCAGCGGCCCAGTTCTTTCTGGGGCCAACGTCCTGACTTTC. The J gene is TRBJ2-6, the V gene TRBV9; D remains ambiguous. The CDR3 sequence is 15 residues long. CDR1 is SGDLS and CDR2 is YYNGEE in the germline V gene. Trimming stripped 7 bases from V and 1 base from J, with 12 bases between.

This clonotype was counted only a few times. This sequence joins TRBV29-1 and TRBJ2-4; a possible D gene is TRBD1 (5 bases). V was shortened by 1 base and J by 6 bases, with 19 bases between the two germline ends. The CDR3 is 16 amino acids. Germline CDR1 SQVTM, CDR2 ANQGSEA. CDR3 amino acids: CSVEVPKEPRGNIQYF. The CDR3 DNA sequence: TGCAGCGTTGAAGTCCCAAAGGAGCCAAGGGGAAACATTCAGTACTTC.

In its sample, this clonotype was seen a few times. V gene TRBV20-1 combines with J gene TRBJ2-3, with 8 bases matching TRBD2. This CDR3 has 14 residues. Germline CDR1 and CDR2: DFQATT and SNEGSKA (reference sequence). Unmatched junction bases numbered 3, after V lost 2 bases and J lost 2 bases. Written as DNA, the CDR3 is TGCAGTGCTAGACGCGGGGGGCTCACAGATACGCAGTATTTT. This encodes CSARRGGLTDTQYF.

The sample holds a few counts of this clonotype. This rearrangement joins TRBV7-2 to TRBJ2-1; D gene unclear. Trimming took off 0 bases at V and 0 bases at J, with 6 bases between the two ends. Germline values: CDR1 SGHTA, CDR2 FQGNSA. CDR3 length: 15 residues. The CDR3 protein is CASSLARGSYNEQFF. Written as DNA, the CDR3 is TGTGCCAGCAGCTTAGCGCGAGGCTCCTACAATGAGCAGTTCTTC.

The chain uses TRBV7-3 and TRBJ2-5, with 7 bases that match TRBD2. Germline V gives CDR1 SGHTA, CDR2 FQGTGA. The CDR3 sequence is 15 residues long. Germline trimming cut 5 bases from V and 5 bases from J; bases unmatched to any gene: 11. DNA for the CDR3: TGTGCCAGCAGCCCAACCCCAGCGGGGATTGAGACCCAGTACTTC. It codes for CASSPTPAGIETQYF.

This chain uses TRBV29-1 with TRBJ1-1, with 7 bases identical to TRBD1. V lost 3 bases, J lost 1 base, and 2 bases stayed unmatched. Germline values: CDR1 SQVTM, CDR2 ANQGSEA. The CDR3 runs 13 residues. CDR3 nucleotides: TGCAGCGTTGAGGGGACAGCGAACACTGAAGCTTTCTTT. It codes for CSVEGTANTEAFF.

This clonotype was picked up a small number of times. The chain uses TRBV20-1 and TRBJ1-1, with 7 bases identical to TRBD1. From germline, CDR1 is DFQATT and CDR2 SNEGSKA (reference sequence). Germline trimming cut 2 bases from V and 11 bases from J; bases unmatched to any gene: 14. CDR3 size: 14 residues. As DNA, the CDR3 is TGCAGTGCTAGACCAACAGGGGCCTTTGGTGCGGCTTTCTTT. It codes for CSARPTGAFGAAFF.

This CDR3 reads CASSSGQSRYTQYF. CDR3 in DNA: TGTGCCAGCAGCTCGGGACAGTCGAGGTATACGCAGTATTTT. This chain connects TRBV3-1 to TRBJ2-3; 7 nucleotides align to TRBD1. The CDR3 loop spans 14 amino acids. In germline, CDR1 is LGHDT, CDR2 YNNKEL (reference sequence). V shed 5 bases, J shed 7 bases, and the junction held 9 bases outside the gene matches.

The table lists this clonotype with a few counts. The chain recombines TRBV4-1 with TRBJ1-2; D not resolved. Germline CDR1 is MGHRA and CDR2 is YSYEKL. Trimming stripped 3 bases from V and 11 bases from J, with 13 bases between. The CDR3 contains 12 residues. The CDR3 is CASSHEGRDYTF. In DNA form, the CDR3 reads TGCGCCAGCAGCCATGAGGGAAGGGATTACACCTTC.

CDR3 region: CSASTTGIYGYTF. The CDR3 bases are TGCAGTGCTAGTACTACAGGGATCTATGGCTACACCTTC. The V call is TRBV20-1, the J call TRBJ1-2; perhaps TRBD1 as D (6 bases). The CDR3 is 13 amino acids. Trimming shortened V by 3 bases and J by 4 bases, and 12 bases separated the two germline ends. Germline CDR1 DFQATT, CDR2 SNEGSKA (reference sequence).

J is TRBJ2-2 and V is TRBV4-1; D may be TRBD1 (5 bases). CDR1 is MGHRA and CDR2 is YSYEKL in the germline V gene. This CDR3 contains 15 residues. Between the trimmed V and J ends, which lost 1 base and 2 bases, there was a span of 8 bases. The CDR3, as DNA: TGCGCCAGCAGCCAAGTAGGGGTAAACACCGGGGAGCTGTTTTTT. This gives the protein CASSQVGVNTGELFF.

This clonotype was detected a few times. The chain joins TRBV7-8 to TRBJ1-4; TRBD1 matches at 8 bases. This CDR3 region has 16 residues. V shed 5 bases and J 7 bases; nucleotides not matched to a gene: 12. Per the germline V gene, CDR1 is SGHVS and CDR2 is FQNEAQ. The CDR3 reads CASSPRQGRRGEKLFF. In nucleotides, the CDR3 is TGTGCCAGCAGCCCGAGACAGGGGAGGCGTGGTGAAAAACTGTTTTTT.

This clonotype was observed a handful of times. The chain joins TRBV4-2 to TRBJ2-1; D call uncertain. The length of the CDR3 is 18 residues. Germline V gives CDR1 LGHNA, CDR2 YNFKEQ. V gave up 1 base and J gave up 7 bases, with 23 bases separating them. The CDR3 DNA sequence: TGTGCCAGCAGCCAAGTTCACCGCGCCGATGGAACGTGGAATGAGCAGTTCTTC. Its protein product is CASSQVHRADGTWNEQFF.

In this sample, this clonotype turned up a few times. The chain employs TRBV5-1 and TRBJ2-2, with unresolved D. Trimming shortened V by 5 bases and J by 1 base, and 12 bases separated the two germline ends. Germline lookup yields CDR1 SGHRS and CDR2 YFSETQ. The length of the CDR3 is 15 residues. The CDR3 here is CASRPAAMNTGELFF. CDR3 sequence (DNA): TGCGCCAGCAGACCCGCTGCCATGAACACCGGGGAGCTGTTTTTT.

The chain uses TRBV2 and TRBJ1-1; D not resolved. The CDR3 consists of 12 residues. V shed 6 bases and J shed 5 bases, with 10 bases lying between them. Germline CDR1 reads SNHLY; CDR2 reads FYNNEI. CDR3 in amino acids: CASSPARTEAFF. CDR3 nucleotides: TGTGCCAGCAGCCCTGCCCGAACTGAAGCTTTCTTT.

This chain uses TRBV29-1 with TRBJ1-2; TRBD1 aligns across 9 bases. CDR1 and CDR2 (germline): SQVTM, ANQGSEA. J gave up 3 bases and V 7 bases, and 9 bases lay outside the gene matches. The CDR3 length is 14 residues. In DNA, the CDR3 is TGCAGCGCTTCGGGACAGGGCTCTGACTATGGCTACACCTTC. This encodes CSASGQGSDYGYTF.

The chain has TRBV7-9 and TRBJ1-2, with 7 bases matching TRBD1. J lost 0 bases, V lost 0 bases, and 4 bases had no gene match. Germline lookup yields CDR1 SEHNR and CDR2 FQNEAQ (reference sequence). This CDR3 spans 16 amino acids. CDR3 sequence reads: CASSLAAGGANYGYTF. DNA for the CDR3: TGTGCCAGCAGCTTAGCGGCAGGGGGAGCTAACTATGGCTACACCTTC.

This clonotype was counted a few times. J is TRBJ2-1 and V is TRBV12-3 or TRBV12-4, with 8 bases matching TRBD1. V trimming: 5 bases; J trimming: 5 bases; junction bases outside the gene matches: 8. The CDR3 sequence is 15 residues long. The CDR3, as DNA: TGTGCCAGCAGTCGGACCGGGACAGGTGACAATGAGCAGTTCTTC. This codes for CASSRTGTGDNEQFF.

There are a few counts of this clonotype. V usage is TRBV4-1 and J usage is TRBJ2-7; D is possibly TRBD1 (6 bases). This CDR3 has 16 residues. The V gene lost 4 bases and the J gene lost 2 bases, with 18 bases spanning the gap. The germline V gene has CDR1 MGHRA and CDR2 YSYEKL. CDR3 amino acids: CASSPYLGGPPYEQYF. CDR3 sequence (DNA): TGCGCCAGCAGCCCATATCTAGGGGGACCACCCTACGAGCAGTACTTC.

The chain joins TRBV2 to TRBJ2-3; D is ambiguous. The germline V gene has CDR1 SNHLY and CDR2 FYNNEI. Trimming took off 4 bases at V and 4 bases at J, with 15 bases between the two ends. This CDR3 is 15 amino acids long. CDR3 residues: CASSAGRRVADTQYF. CDR3 nucleotides: TGTGCCAGCAGTGCCGGTCGGCGCGTTGCAGATACGCAGTATTTT.

The chain employs TRBV5-1 and TRBJ2-3; D may be TRBD2 (6 bases). V gave up 8 bases and J gave up 3 bases, with 16 bases separating them. CDR3 length equals 14 residues. Germline loops: CDR1 SGHRS, CDR2 YFSETQ. The CDR3 sequence: CARSPGEQTDTQYF. CDR3 in DNA: TGCGCCAGAAGCCCGGGGGAGCAGACAGATACGCAGTATTTT.